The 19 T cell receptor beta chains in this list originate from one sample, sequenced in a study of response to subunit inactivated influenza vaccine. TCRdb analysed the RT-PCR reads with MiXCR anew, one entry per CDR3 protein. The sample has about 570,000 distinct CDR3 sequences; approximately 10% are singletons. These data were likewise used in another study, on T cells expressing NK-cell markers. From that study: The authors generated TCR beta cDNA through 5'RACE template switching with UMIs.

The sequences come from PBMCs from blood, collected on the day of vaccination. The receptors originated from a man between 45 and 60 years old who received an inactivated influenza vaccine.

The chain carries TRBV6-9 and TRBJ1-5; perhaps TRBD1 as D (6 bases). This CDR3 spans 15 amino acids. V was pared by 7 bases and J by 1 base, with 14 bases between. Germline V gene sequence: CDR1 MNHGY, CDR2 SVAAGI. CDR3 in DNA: TGTGCCAGCAATAACAGGGTCTTAAGCAATCAGCCCCAGCATTTT. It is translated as CASNNRVLSNQPQHF.

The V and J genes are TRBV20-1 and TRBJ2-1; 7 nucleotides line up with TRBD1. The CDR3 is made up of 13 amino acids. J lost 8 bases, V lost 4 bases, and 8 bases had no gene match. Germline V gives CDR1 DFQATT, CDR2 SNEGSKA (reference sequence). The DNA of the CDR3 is TGCAGTGCTACTAATGACAGGGACGATGAGCAGTTCTTC. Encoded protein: CSATNDRDDEQFF.

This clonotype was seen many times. CDR3: CSALTGLAGNEQYF. CDR3 DNA sequence: TGCAGTGCTCTTACCGGACTAGCGGGAAACGAGCAGTACTTC. The gene calls are TRBV20-1 and TRBJ2-7, with 12 bases that match TRBD2. Per germline, CDR1 DFQATT and CDR2 SNEGSKA (reference sequence). V was clipped by 5 bases and J by 5 bases; unmatched bases: 7. The CDR3 contains 14 residues.

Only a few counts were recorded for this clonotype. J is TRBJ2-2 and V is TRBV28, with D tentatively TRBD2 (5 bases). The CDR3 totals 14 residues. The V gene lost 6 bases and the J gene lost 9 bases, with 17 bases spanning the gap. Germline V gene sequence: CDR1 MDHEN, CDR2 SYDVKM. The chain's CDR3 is CASSVPRGARELFF. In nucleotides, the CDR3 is TGTGCCAGCAGCGTACCCCGGGGAGCCCGGGAGCTGTTTTTT.

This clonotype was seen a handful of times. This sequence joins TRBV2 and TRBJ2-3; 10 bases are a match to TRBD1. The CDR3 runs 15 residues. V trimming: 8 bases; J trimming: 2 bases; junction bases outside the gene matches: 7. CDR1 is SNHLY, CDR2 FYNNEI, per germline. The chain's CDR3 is CASWPGQGPTDTQYF. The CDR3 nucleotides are TGTGCCAGCTGGCCGGGACAGGGGCCCACAGATACGCAGTATTTT.

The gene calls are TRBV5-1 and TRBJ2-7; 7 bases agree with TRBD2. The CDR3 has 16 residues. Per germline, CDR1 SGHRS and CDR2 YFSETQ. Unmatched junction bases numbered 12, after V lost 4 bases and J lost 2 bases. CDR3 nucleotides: TGCGCCAGCAGCCCCGGAGGGGCAAGCGGGGCCTACGAGCAGTACTTC. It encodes CASSPGGASGAYEQYF.

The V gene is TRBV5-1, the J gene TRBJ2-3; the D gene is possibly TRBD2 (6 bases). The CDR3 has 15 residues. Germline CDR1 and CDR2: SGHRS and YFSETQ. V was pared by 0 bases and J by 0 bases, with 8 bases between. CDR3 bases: TGCGCCAGCAGCTTGGTAGGACTAAGCACAGATACGCAGTATTTT. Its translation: CASSLVGLSTDTQYF.

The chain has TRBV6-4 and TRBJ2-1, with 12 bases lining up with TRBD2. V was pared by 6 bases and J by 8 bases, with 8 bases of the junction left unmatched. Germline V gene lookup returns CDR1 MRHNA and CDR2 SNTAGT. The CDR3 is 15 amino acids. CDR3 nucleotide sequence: TGTGCCAGCAGCATGACTAGCGGGAGATATCATGAGCAGTTCTTC. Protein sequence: CASSMTSGRYHEQFF.

The CDR3 here is CASSVGGGMVEKLFF. CDR3 DNA sequence: TGTGCCAGCAGCGTAGGTGGAGGGATGGTTGAAAAACTGTTTTTT. The chain carries TRBV9 and TRBJ1-4; the D is unclear. Looked up from germline, CDR1 is SGDLS and CDR2 is YYNGEE. V gave up 0 bases and J gave up 7 bases, with 13 bases separating them. The CDR3 is 15 residues long.

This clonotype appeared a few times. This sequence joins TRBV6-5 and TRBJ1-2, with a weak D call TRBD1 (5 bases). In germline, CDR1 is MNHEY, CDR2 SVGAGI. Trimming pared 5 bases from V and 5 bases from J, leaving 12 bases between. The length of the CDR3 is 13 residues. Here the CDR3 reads CASSTRQGYGYTF. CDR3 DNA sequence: TGTGCCAGCAGTACTCGCCAGGGATATGGCTACACCTTC.

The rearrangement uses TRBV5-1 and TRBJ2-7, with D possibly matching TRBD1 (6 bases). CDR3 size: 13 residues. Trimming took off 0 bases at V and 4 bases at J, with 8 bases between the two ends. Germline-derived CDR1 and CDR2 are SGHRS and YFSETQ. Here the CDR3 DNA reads TGCGCCAGCAGCTTGGAAAGGGGGTACGAGCAGTACTTC. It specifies CASSLERGYEQYF.

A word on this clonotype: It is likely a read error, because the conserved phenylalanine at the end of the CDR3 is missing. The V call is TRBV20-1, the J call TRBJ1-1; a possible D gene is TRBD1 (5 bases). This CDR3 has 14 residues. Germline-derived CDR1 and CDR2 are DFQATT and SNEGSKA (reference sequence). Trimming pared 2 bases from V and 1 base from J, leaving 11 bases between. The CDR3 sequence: CSARPGPGNTEAFL. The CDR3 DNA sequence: TGCAGTGCTAGACCAGGGCCGGGGAACACTGAAGCTTTCCTT.

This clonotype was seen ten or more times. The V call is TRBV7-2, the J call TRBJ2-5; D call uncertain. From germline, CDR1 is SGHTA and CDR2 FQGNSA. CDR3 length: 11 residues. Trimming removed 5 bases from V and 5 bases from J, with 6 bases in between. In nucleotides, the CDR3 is TGTGCCAGCAGCCTCTTTGAGACCCAGTACTTC. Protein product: CASSLFETQYF. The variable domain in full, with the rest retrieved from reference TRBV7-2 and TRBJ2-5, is GAGVSQSPSNKVTEKGKDVELRCDPISGHTALYWYRQSLGQGLEFLIYFQGNSAPDKSGLPSDRFSAERTGGSVSTLTIQRTQQEDSAVYLCASSLFETQYFGPGTRLLVL.

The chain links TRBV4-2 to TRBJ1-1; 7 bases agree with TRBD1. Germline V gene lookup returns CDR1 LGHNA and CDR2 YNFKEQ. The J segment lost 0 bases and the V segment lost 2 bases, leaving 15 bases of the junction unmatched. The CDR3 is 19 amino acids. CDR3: CASSQIYSRTGPVNTEAFF. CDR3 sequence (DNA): TGTGCCAGCAGCCAAATTTATAGTCGGACAGGCCCCGTGAACACTGAAGCTTTCTTT.

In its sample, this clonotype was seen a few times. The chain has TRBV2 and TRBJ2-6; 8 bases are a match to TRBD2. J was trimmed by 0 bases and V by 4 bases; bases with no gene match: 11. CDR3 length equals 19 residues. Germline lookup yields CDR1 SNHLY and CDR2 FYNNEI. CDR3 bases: TGTGCCAGCAGTGGTGGGGGACTAGACAAGTACTCTGGGGCCAACGTCCTGACTTTC. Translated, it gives CASSGGGLDKYSGANVLTF.

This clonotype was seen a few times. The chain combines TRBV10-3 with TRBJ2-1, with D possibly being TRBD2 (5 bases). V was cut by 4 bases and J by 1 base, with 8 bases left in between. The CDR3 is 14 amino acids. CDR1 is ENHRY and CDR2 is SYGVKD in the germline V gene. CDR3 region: CAISGTGSYNEQFF. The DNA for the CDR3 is TGTGCCATCAGTGGGACGGGGTCCTACAATGAGCAGTTCTTC.

In DNA form, the CDR3 reads TGCGCCAGCAGCGGATCTCAGGTGGGCAATCAGCCCCAGCATTTT. Translation: CASSGSQVGNQPQHF. The gene calls are TRBV4-1 and TRBJ1-5; D is ambiguous. Germline values: CDR1 MGHRA, CDR2 YSYEKL. Trimming cost V 5 bases and J 2 bases, with 13 bases left between them. This CDR3 is built from 15 residues.

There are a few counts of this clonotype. In DNA, the CDR3 is TGTGCCAGCAGCCGCGAAGCGGGGGACCCCACCGGGGAGCTGTTTTTT. Translation gives CASSREAGDPTGELFF. V usage is TRBV7-2 and J usage is TRBJ2-2, with 8 nucleotides matching TRBD2. J gave up 4 bases and V 5 bases, and 9 bases lay outside the gene matches. Germline loops: CDR1 SGHTA, CDR2 FQGNSA. The CDR3 is 16 amino acids.

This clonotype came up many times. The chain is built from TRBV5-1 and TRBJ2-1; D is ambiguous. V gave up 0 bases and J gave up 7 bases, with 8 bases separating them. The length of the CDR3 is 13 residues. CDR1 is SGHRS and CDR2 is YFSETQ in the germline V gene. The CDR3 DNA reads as TGCGCCAGCAGCTTGGCCACCCTTAATGAGCAGTTCTTC. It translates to CASSLATLNEQFF.